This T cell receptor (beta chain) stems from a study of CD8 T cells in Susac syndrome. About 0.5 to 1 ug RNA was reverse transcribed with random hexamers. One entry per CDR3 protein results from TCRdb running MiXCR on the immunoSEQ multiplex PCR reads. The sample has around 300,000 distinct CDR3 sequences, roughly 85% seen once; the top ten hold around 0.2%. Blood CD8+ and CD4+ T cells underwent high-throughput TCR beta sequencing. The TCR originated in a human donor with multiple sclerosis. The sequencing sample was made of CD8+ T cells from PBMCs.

DNA of the CDR3: TGTGCCATCAGCAGGGAGGACACTGAAGCTTTCTTT. Amino acids: CAISREDTEAFF. V and J are TRBV10-3 and TRBJ1-1; maybe TRBD1 (5 bases). Trimming shortened V by 6 bases and J by 3 bases, and 8 bases separated the two germline ends. Germline V gene lookup returns CDR1 ENHRY and CDR2 SYGVKD. This CDR3 contains 12 residues.